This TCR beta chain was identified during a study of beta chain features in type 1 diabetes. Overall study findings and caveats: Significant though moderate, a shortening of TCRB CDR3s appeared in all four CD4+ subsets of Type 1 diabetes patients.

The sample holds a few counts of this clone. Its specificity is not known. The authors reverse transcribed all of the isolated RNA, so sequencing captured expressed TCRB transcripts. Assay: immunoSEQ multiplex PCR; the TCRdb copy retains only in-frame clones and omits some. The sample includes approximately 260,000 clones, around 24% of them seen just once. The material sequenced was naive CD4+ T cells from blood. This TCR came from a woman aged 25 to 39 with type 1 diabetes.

CDR3 DNA: TGTGCCAGCAGCTTATGGGGCGGGAGAACGCCTCGGAACACCGGGGAGCTGTTTTTT. Translation: CASSLWGGRTPRNTGELFF. The chain is built from TRBV7-8 and TRBJ2-2; 7 bases map to TRBD2. Germline trimming cut 2 bases from V and 1 base from J; bases unmatched to any gene: 13. Germline CDR1 SGHVS, CDR2 FQNEAQ. The CDR3 extends over 19 amino acids.